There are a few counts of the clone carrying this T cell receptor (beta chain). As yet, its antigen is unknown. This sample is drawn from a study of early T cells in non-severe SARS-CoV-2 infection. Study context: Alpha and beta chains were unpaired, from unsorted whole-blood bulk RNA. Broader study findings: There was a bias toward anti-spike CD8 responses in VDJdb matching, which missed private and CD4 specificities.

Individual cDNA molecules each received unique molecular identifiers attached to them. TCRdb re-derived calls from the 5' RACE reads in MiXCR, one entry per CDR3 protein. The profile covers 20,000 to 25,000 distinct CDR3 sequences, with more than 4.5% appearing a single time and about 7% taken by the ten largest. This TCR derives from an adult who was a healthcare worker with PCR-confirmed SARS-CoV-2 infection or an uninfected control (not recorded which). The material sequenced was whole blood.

The CDR3 spells CASSPEGQLEKLFF. In nucleotides, the CDR3 is TGTGCCAGCAGCCCGGAGGGACAGCTAGAAAAACTGTTTTTT. This sequence joins TRBV7-9 and TRBJ1-4, with 7 bases lining up with TRBD1. The CDR3 consists of 14 residues. The germline CDR1 and CDR2 sequences are SEHNR and FQNEAQ (reference sequence). Germline trimming cut 5 bases from V and 8 bases from J; bases unmatched to any gene: 8.